These 15 T cell receptor beta chains came from one sample sequenced in a study of beta chain features in type 1 diabetes (dated by TCRdb to between 2017 and 2018). Overall study results and their limits: Type 1 diabetes patients showed a moderate but significant shortening of TCRB CDR3 length in all four CD4+ subsets.

The method was the immunoSEQ multiplex PCR assay. All of the isolated RNA was reverse transcribed with the High Capacity cDNA Reverse Transcription Kit, so expressed TCRB transcripts were sequenced. TCRdb took this table from immuneACCESS and kept in-frame rearrangements with V and J called. Such tables lack part of the clones; where checked against another copy, unresolved V genes explain under half of the gap, and the rest is unexplained. The sample has a few hundred thousand clones on record, 15% of them singletons. The ten biggest clones cover 0.015% of the sample. Which antigens these TCRs recognize remains unknown. The sequenced sample was naive CD4+ T cells from blood. According to the study, the label for this sample's cell subset or site signals: true naive CD4+ T cells. The receptors were sampled from a man between 18 and 29 years old with type 1 diabetes.

The CDR3 region is CASSLGPQGQPQHF. In DNA form, the CDR3 reads TGTGCCAGCAGCTTAGGGCCCCAGGGGCAGCCCCAGCATTTT. The chain joins TRBV5-6 to TRBJ1-5, with a possible D match to TRBD1 (6 bases). Germline V gives CDR1 SGHDT, CDR2 YYEEEE. This CDR3 spans 14 amino acids. Trimming took 2 bases from V and 7 from J, leaving 13 bases between them.

The V call is TRBV28, the J call TRBJ2-1, with D perhaps TRBD1 (6 bases). Looked up from germline, CDR1 is MDHEN and CDR2 is SYDVKM. The CDR3 sequence is 15 residues long. Between the trimmed V and J ends, which lost 5 bases and 4 bases, there was a span of 15 bases. For the CDR3, the DNA is TGTGCCAGCAGTCCCTCGGGACACGGTTACAATGAGCAGTTCTTC. Protein product: CASSPSGHGYNEQFF.

This clone was recorded a few times. The chain is built from TRBV15 and TRBJ2-5, with TRBD2 as a possible D gene (6 bases). V shed 8 bases and J shed 5 bases, with 21 bases lying between them. Per germline, CDR1 LNHNV and CDR2 YYDKDF (reference sequence). The CDR3 totals 15 residues. CDR3 DNA sequence: TGTGCCACCTCAAAGGAGGGATTCGCGACTGAGACCCAGTACTTC. Residues: CATSKEGFATETQYF.

The V and J genes are TRBV11-2 and TRBJ2-6; 7 bases fit TRBD1. V lost 1 base, J lost 3 bases, and 12 bases stayed unmatched. The CDR3 is 19 amino acids. Germline V gene data show CDR1 as SGHAT and CDR2 as FQNNGV. Here the CDR3 reads CASSLVQGLIGFGANVLTF. DNA for the CDR3: TGTGCCAGCAGCTTAGTACAGGGGCTCATAGGTTTTGGGGCCAACGTCCTGACTTTC.

The DNA for the CDR3 is TGTGCCAGCAGTTCACAGGGTGGAACCGGGGAGCTGTTTTTT. Its translation is CASSSQGGTGELFF. The V gene is TRBV6-6, the J gene TRBJ2-2; tentatively, D is TRBD1 (6 bases). This CDR3 region has 14 residues. The germline V gene has CDR1 MNHNY and CDR2 SVGAGI (reference sequence). The ends were cut back, 4 bases at V and 5 bases at J, with 11 bases in the middle.

The chain employs TRBV18 and TRBJ2-1; 9 positions match TRBD2. V dropped 2 bases and J dropped 2; count of bases not matched to a gene: 4. The CDR3 is 16 residues long. The germline V gene has CDR1 KGHSH and CDR2 LQKENI. DNA of the CDR3: TGTGCCAGCTCACCATATATAGCGGGAGCCTACAATGAGCAGTTCTTC. This gives the protein CASSPYIAGAYNEQFF. Using reference TRBV18 and TRBJ2-1 for the parts outside the CDR3, the full variable domain is NAGVMQNPRHLVRRRGQEARLRCSPMKGHSHVYWYRQLPEEGLKFMVYLQKENIIDESGMPKERFSAEFPKEGPSILRIQQVVRGDSAAYFCASSPYIAGAYNEQFFGPGTRLTVL.

This clone has more than one count but fewer than ten. The chain links TRBV9 to TRBJ1-2; D call uncertain. Per germline, CDR1 SGDLS and CDR2 YYNGEE. The CDR3 is 13 amino acids. The germline V and J ends were trimmed by 6 bases and 6 bases, with 15 bases remaining between them. In DNA, the CDR3 is TGTGCCAGCACTGTGGGCAGCTCGGATGGCTACACCTTC. It is translated as CASTVGSSDGYTF.

This clone was seen a few times. This chain uses TRBV4-3 with TRBJ1-2; D may be TRBD1 (5 bases). Trimming cost V 1 base and J 0 bases, with 27 bases left between them. CDR3 length equals 21 residues. CDR1 and CDR2 (germline): LGHNA, YSLEER. The CDR3 bases are TGCGCCAGCAGCCAAGGGGTGTCGGCCTCGACAGCCTCCGAAGCTAACTATGGCTACACCTTC. It translates to CASSQGVSASTASEANYGYTF.

The V gene is TRBV7-6, the J gene TRBJ2-1; 16 bases line up with TRBD2. The CDR3 length is 19 residues. V was pared by 5 bases and J by 1 base, with 8 bases of the junction left unmatched. Germline CDR1 is SGHVS and CDR2 is FNYEAQ. CDR3 in amino acids: CASSLGGLAGGRSYNEQFF. The CDR3, as DNA: TGTGCCAGCAGCCTGGGGGGACTAGCGGGGGGGCGGTCCTACAATGAGCAGTTCTTC.

This clone showed up just a few times. The chain employs TRBV29-1 and TRBJ2-7, with D possibly being TRBD2 (6 bases). The germline V gene has CDR1 SQVTM and CDR2 ANQGSEA. V shed 5 bases and J shed 0 bases, with 11 bases lying between them. The CDR3 spans 13 residues. CDR3 nucleotide sequence: TGCAGCGTTTCTAGCGTCCTCTCCTACGAGCAGTACTTC. Translated, it gives CSVSSVLSYEQYF.

This clone came up a few times. The chain joins TRBV4-3 to TRBJ2-5, with 10 positions matching TRBD1. CDR1 is LGHNA, CDR2 YSLEER, per germline. Trimming removed 1 base from V and 4 bases from J; junction bases left unmatched: 6. This CDR3 spans 16 amino acids. The CDR3 nucleotides read TGCGCCAGCAGCCAAGTAGGGACAGGGGATCTAGAGACCCAGTACTTC. It yields the protein CASSQVGTGDLETQYF.

Only a few counts were recorded for this clone. The chain couples TRBV19 to TRBJ2-3; 9 bases map to TRBD2. The CDR3 is 17 amino acids. V lost 5 bases and J lost 2; bases outside the gene matches: 11. CDR1 is LNHDA and CDR2 is SQIVND in the germline V gene (reference sequence). This CDR3 reads CASSSRPSGVSTDTQYF. The CDR3 DNA reads as TGTGCCAGTAGTTCCCGCCCTAGCGGGGTTTCCACAGATACGCAGTATTTT. The full variable domain, rest sourced from reference TRBV19 and TRBJ2-3, is DGGITQSPKYLFRKEGQNVTLSCEQNLNHDAMYWYRQDPGQGLRLIYYSQIVNDFQKGDIAEGYSVSREKKESFPLTVTSAQKNPTAFYLCASSSRPSGVSTDTQYFGPGTRLTVL.

This clone has more than one count but fewer than ten. CDR3 coding DNA: TGTGCCAGCAGTCTAGCGGGGGGCAACACAGATACGCAGTATTTT. Translated, it gives CASSLAGGNTDTQYF. The chain couples TRBV28 to TRBJ2-3, with TRBD2 identical over 11 bases. V was pared by 5 bases and J by 2 bases, with 3 bases of the junction left unmatched. Germline lookup yields CDR1 MDHEN and CDR2 SYDVKM. The CDR3 runs 15 residues.

This clone has more than one count but fewer than ten. The chain employs TRBV29-1 and TRBJ2-7; perhaps TRBD1 as D (6 bases). This CDR3 contains 13 residues. V lost 4 bases and J lost 5, with 15 bases in between. Germline CDR1 is SQVTM and CDR2 is ANQGSEA. The CDR3 coding sequence is TGCAGCGTTGGGGGGCTAGCTCTCAACGAGCAGTACTTC. The encoded protein is CSVGGLALNEQYF.

The rearrangement links TRBV5-1 to TRBJ2-7; unclear D gene. This CDR3 is built from 12 residues. Germline V gene data show CDR1 as SGHRS and CDR2 as YFSETQ. V was clipped by 4 bases and J by 1 base, with 6 bases between them. The CDR3 spells CASSAESYEQYF. The CDR3 DNA reads as TGCGCCAGCAGCGCGGAATCCTACGAGCAGTACTTC. The full variable domain, with the rest looked up from reference TRBV5-1 and TRBJ2-7, is KAGVTQTPRYLIKTRGQQVTLSCSPISGHRSVSWYQQTPGQGLQFLFEYFSETQRNKGNFPGRFSGRQFSNSRSEMNVSTLELGDSALYLCASSAESYEQYFGPGTRLTVT.